Presented here are 14 T cell receptor beta chains from one specimen sequenced in a study of blood T cell repertoires in COVID-19. Profiling relied on immunoSEQ multiplex PCR, and the TCRdb table lists in-frame clones only, not all of them. The data contain 250,000 to 300,000 clones, about 88% of them seen just once; the ten biggest clones take up 3.6%. Sequencing input: peripheral blood. The receptor set was obtained from a man younger than 30 with active or convalescent COVID-19.

This sequence joins TRBV7-9 and TRBJ2-7; TRBD2 aligns across 12 bases. This CDR3 contains 14 residues. Germline V gene data show CDR1 as SEHNR and CDR2 as FQNEAQ (reference sequence). Germline trimming cut 8 bases from V and 2 bases from J; bases unmatched to any gene: 4. In DNA form, the CDR3 reads TGTGCCAGCGGAACTAGCGGGGGGACCTACGAGCAGTACTTC. Its protein is CASGTSGGTYEQYF.

The rearrangement uses TRBV6-6 and TRBJ2-1; maybe TRBD2 (5 bases). Germline CDR1 is MNHNY and CDR2 is SVGAGI (reference sequence). This CDR3 spans 14 amino acids. V was shortened by 8 bases and J by 0 bases, with 11 bases between the two germline ends. The CDR3 region has the DNA TGTGCCAGCGGCGGGTCGAGCTCCTACAATGAGCAGTTCTTC. It codes for CASGGSSSYNEQFF.

V is TRBV7-2 and J is TRBJ1-3; TRBD1 might be the D (5 bases). There are 14 residues in the CDR3. CDR1 is SGHTA, CDR2 FQGNSA, per germline. With 5 bases removed from V and 0 bases from J, the gap between germline ends came to 8 bases. CDR3 nucleotides: TGTGCCAGCAGCAACAGGCACTCTGGAAACACCATATATTTT. Encoded protein: CASSNRHSGNTIYF.

V is TRBV2 and J is TRBJ1-5; D not certain. Germline V gene sequence: CDR1 SNHLY, CDR2 FYNNEI. Trimming pared 4 bases from V and 6 bases from J, leaving 10 bases between. The CDR3 sequence is 13 residues long. CDR3 coding DNA: TGTGCCAGCAGTGGGAGAGGGAGTCAGCCCCAGCATTTT. Protein sequence: CASSGRGSQPQHF.

V and J are TRBV10-1 and TRBJ2-3; 7 positions agree with TRBD2. V shed 0 bases and J 4 bases; nucleotides not matched to a gene: 1. Germline CDR1 and CDR2: WNHNN and SYGVQD (reference sequence). The CDR3 has 14 amino acids. The CDR3, as DNA: TGCGCCAGCAGTGAGTCCCTAGCGGCAGATACGCAGTATTTT. Its protein product is CASSESLAADTQYF.

V and J are TRBV6-1 and TRBJ1-1; D call uncertain. Between the trimmed V and J ends, which lost 1 base and 4 bases, there was a span of 7 bases. Germline V gene sequence: CDR1 MNHNS, CDR2 SASEGT. This CDR3 has 13 amino acids. CDR3 loop: CASSEGVATEAFF. The DNA of the CDR3 is TGTGCCAGCAGTGAAGGGGTAGCCACTGAAGCTTTCTTT.

The CDR3 DNA reads TGTGCCAGCTCCCCGGGGGGGCTAAGCTCCTACAATGAGCAGTTCTTC. It encodes CASSPGGLSSYNEQFF. The rearrangement joins TRBV5-4 to TRBJ2-1; 8 bases line up with TRBD2. V trimming: 7 bases; J trimming: 0 bases; junction bases outside the gene matches: 9. The CDR3 extends over 16 amino acids. Germline V gene lookup returns CDR1 SGHNT and CDR2 YYREEE (reference sequence). The variable domain in full, with the rest retrieved from reference TRBV5-4 and TRBJ2-1, is ETGVTQSPTHLIKTRGQQVTLRCSSQSGHNTVSWYQQALGQGPQFIFQYYREEENGRGNFPPRFSGLQFPNYSSELNVNALELDDSALYLCASSPGGLSSYNEQFFGPGTRLTVL.

This clone showed up just once. The genes are TRBV10-3 and TRBJ2-1; 8 nucleotides line up with TRBD2. The V segment lost 5 bases and the J segment 7 bases; nucleotides outside the gene matches: 7. Germline V gene data show CDR1 as ENHRY and CDR2 as SYGVKD. This CDR3 contains 14 residues. CDR3 sequence: CAISREAGVNEQFF. CDR3 DNA sequence: TGTGCCATCAGTAGAGAAGCGGGGGTTAATGAGCAGTTCTTC.

The CDR3 sequence is CASSQGITGGYTF. The CDR3, as DNA: TGTGCCAGCAGCCAAGGGATTACGGGAGGCTACACCTTC. J is TRBJ1-2 and V is TRBV3-1 (or the pseudogene TRBV3-2); D remains unclear. V dropped 1 base and J dropped 8 bases, with 11 bases sitting between them. CDR1 LGHDT and CDR2 YNNKEL come from the germline V gene (reference sequence). The CDR3 has 13 residues.

This chain joins TRBV9 and TRBJ2-7; D uncertain. Germline CDR1 SGDLS, CDR2 YYNGEE. With 1 base removed from V and 2 bases from J, the gap between germline ends came to 7 bases. The CDR3 runs 13 residues. CDR3 sequence: CASSVTMAYEQYF. CDR3 nucleotides: TGTGCCAGCAGCGTAACAATGGCCTACGAGCAGTACTTC.

The V and J genes are TRBV5-1 and TRBJ2-5; possible D gene TRBD1, 5 bases. Germline lookup yields CDR1 SGHRS and CDR2 YFSETQ. The CDR3 length is 14 residues. The ends were cut back, 2 bases at V and 1 base at J, with 9 bases in the middle. The CDR3 loop reads CASSFQGSQETQYF. CDR3 DNA sequence: TGCGCCAGCAGCTTTCAGGGTTCCCAAGAGACCCAGTACTTC.

The CDR3 region has the DNA TGTGCCACCAGTGATCCAACAGGAGGGTACGAGCAGTACTTC. Translated: CATSDPTGGYEQYF. The chain links TRBV24-1 to TRBJ2-7; D is possibly TRBD2 (6 bases). Germline CDR1 and CDR2: KGHDR and SFDVKD. Trimming cost V 3 bases and J 4 bases, with 12 bases left between them. This CDR3 contains 14 residues.

V usage is TRBV12-3 or TRBV12-4 and J usage is TRBJ1-2; TRBD1 might be the D (5 bases). V shed 8 bases and J shed 5 bases, with 15 bases lying between them. The CDR3 consists of 13 residues. CDR3 DNA: TGTGCCAGCCGCGCCAGGGTGGGTTATGGCTACACCTTC. Its protein is CASRARVGYGYTF.

The gene calls are TRBV19 and TRBJ1-1, with D possibly being TRBD1 (6 bases). The CDR3 spans 20 residues. Deletions cut 2 bases from V and 0 bases from J, with 25 bases between. CDR1 is LNHDA and CDR2 is SQIVND in the germline V gene (reference sequence). CDR3 sequence (DNA): TGTGCCAGTAGTATAAGGCTTCCTCAGGAATACGGACAGCTGAACACTGAAGCTTTCTTT. Encoded protein: CASSIRLPQEYGQLNTEAFF.